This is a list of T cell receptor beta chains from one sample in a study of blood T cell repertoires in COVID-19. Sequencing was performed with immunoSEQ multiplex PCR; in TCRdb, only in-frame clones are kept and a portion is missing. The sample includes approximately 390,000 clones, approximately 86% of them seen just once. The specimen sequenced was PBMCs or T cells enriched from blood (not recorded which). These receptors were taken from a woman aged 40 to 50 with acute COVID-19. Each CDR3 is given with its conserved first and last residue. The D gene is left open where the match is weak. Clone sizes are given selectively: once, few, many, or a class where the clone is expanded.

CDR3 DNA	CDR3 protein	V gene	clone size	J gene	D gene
TGTGCCAGCAGCCAAGGACAGGGAAACACCATATATTTT	CASSQGQGNTIYF	TRBV3-1/TRBV3-2	few	TRBJ1-3	NA
TGTGCCAGCAGTTTCAGCGGGGGGTATTACAATGAGCAGTTCTTC	CASSFSGGYYNEQFF	TRBV27	NA	TRBJ2-1	TRBD2
TGTGCCAGCAGCGGGGGCGGGAGTTTCCTCCTTTACAATGAGCAGTTCTTC	CASSGGGSFLLYNEQFF	TRBV5-4	NA	TRBJ2-1	NA
TGTGCCAGCAGCTACCCCGGGCCCCAGCATTTT	CASSYPGPQHF	TRBV7-2	NA	TRBJ1-5	NA
TGTGCCAGCAGGACAACGACAGGGCCCGGGGAGCTGTTTTTT	CASRTTTGPGELFF	TRBV2	NA	TRBJ2-2	TRBD1
TGCGCCAGCAGCCAAGATCGCCCTGGCGGGGGCAACACCGGGGAGCTGTTTTTT	CASSQDRPGGGNTGELFF	TRBV4-1	NA	TRBJ2-2	NA
TGTGCCAGCAGTGGACCAACAGCTACTAGCACAGATACGCAGTATTTT	CASSGPTATSTDTQYF	TRBV2	NA	TRBJ2-3	NA
TGTGCCAGCAGCCCGGGGACTAGCGGGGGAATCTACAATGAGCAGTTCTTC	CASSPGTSGGIYNEQFF	TRBV9	NA	TRBJ2-1	TRBD2
TGCGCCAGCAGCTCTAGCGGGATCGTCCAAGAGACCCAGTACTTC	CASSSSGIVQETQYF	TRBV5-1	NA	TRBJ2-5	TRBD2
TGTGCCAGTAACCCGGGACAGGGGGCAGGTCAGCCCCAGCATTTT	CASNPGQGAGQPQHF	TRBV19	NA	TRBJ1-5	TRBD1
TGTGCCAGCAGCCAGACGACAGGGACTAGACCATATAGTGAGCAGTTCTTC	CASSQTTGTRPYSEQFF	TRBV11-2	NA	TRBJ2-1	NA
TGTGCCACCAGCAGAGTCTCAGGAATTAACTATGGCTACACCTTC	CATSRVSGINYGYTF	TRBV15	NA	TRBJ1-2	NA
TGTGCTAGTGGTTTGGTCGTAGGGAGCGGTGGCTACACCTTC	CASGLVVGSGGYTF	TRBV12-5	once	TRBJ1-2	NA
TGTGCCAGCAGTCGCAACCCCCGGAGTAGCGGGGGGCGGGAGACCCAGTACTTC	CASSRNPRSSGGRETQYF	TRBV27	once	TRBJ2-5	TRBD2
TGTGCCAGCAGCGTAGGACAGGGGGCTGGATCACCCCTCCACTTT	CASSVGQGAGSPLHF	TRBV9	NA	TRBJ1-6	TRBD1
TGCGCCAGCAGTGAGATCAGGGACAGCTATGGCTACACCTTC	CASSEIRDSYGYTF	TRBV10-2	NA	TRBJ1-2	TRBD1
TGTGCCAGCAGCAAGTGGACAGGGAGGAATGAGCAGTTCTTC	CASSKWTGRNEQFF	TRBV21-1	NA	TRBJ2-1	NA
TGCAGCGTTACATCAGGGCTGTACACTGAAGCTTTCTTT	CSVTSGLYTEAFF	TRBV29-1	NA	TRBJ1-1	NA
TGTGCCAGTAGTATACTTCGACAGGGGGATGAAAAACTGTTTTTT	CASSILRQGDEKLFF	TRBV19	NA	TRBJ1-4	TRBD1
TGTGCCAGCAGTTCGGGAGAATATAGCAATCAGCCCCAGCATTTT	CASSSGEYSNQPQHF	TRBV6-5	NA	TRBJ1-5	NA
TGCAGTGCTAGTGGCCCTACTAGCGGGGGGCCCCACTTACAAGAGACCCAGTACTTC	CSASGPTSGGPHLQETQYF	TRBV20-1	NA	TRBJ2-5	TRBD2
TGTGCCAGCAGCTTAGTACGTATGGGCAGCACCGGGGAGCTGTTTTTT	CASSLVRMGSTGELFF	TRBV7-6	NA	TRBJ2-2	NA
TGTGCCAGCAGCTTAGAAGGTAGCGGGGGGGCTTACGAGCAGTACTTC	CASSLEGSGGAYEQYF	TRBV7-2	NA	TRBJ2-7	TRBD2
TGTGCCAGCAGCTTAGGCTCTGGGCAGCCCTATAATTCACCCCTCCACTTT	CASSLGSGQPYNSPLHF	TRBV5-4	NA	TRBJ1-6	NA
TGTGCCAGCAGCTTAAATCGGGGGAACTATGGCTACACCTTC	CASSLNRGNYGYTF	TRBV13	NA	TRBJ1-2	NA
TGCGCCAGCAGCCAAGTAGGGAGGCGGGGGGCTGGAAATCAGCCCCAGCATTTT	CASSQVGRRGAGNQPQHF	TRBV4-1	NA	TRBJ1-5	NA
TGCGCCAGCAGCTCTGGCGGCGAGACAGATACGCAGTATTTT	CASSSGGETDTQYF	TRBV5-1	NA	TRBJ2-3	NA
TGTGCCAGTAGTATAGATCCGGGAAGCACTGAAGCTTTCTTT	CASSIDPGSTEAFF	TRBV19	NA	TRBJ1-1	NA
TGTGCCTGGATAAATCCGGGACAGGGTCCGAGCGAGCAGTACTTC	CAWINPGQGPSEQYF	TRBV30	NA	TRBJ2-7	TRBD1
TGTGCCAGCAGCCAAGTGAGGGGGGGTGTGTACGAGCAGTACTTC	CASSQVRGGVYEQYF	TRBV4-2	NA	TRBJ2-7	NA
TGTGCCAGCAGCCACTCCGGGACAGGTTATCAGCCCCAGCATTTT	CASSHSGTGYQPQHF	TRBV5-6	NA	TRBJ1-5	TRBD1
TGCGCCAGCAGCTGGACTAGCGGGGTATCAGATACGCAGTATTTT	CASSWTSGVSDTQYF	TRBV5-1	NA	TRBJ2-3	TRBD2
TGTGCCACCAGCAGAGATATCAGCTCTGGAAACACCATATATTTT	CATSRDISSGNTIYF	TRBV15	once	TRBJ1-3	NA
TGTGCCAGTAGTATCCGGGGGATAGGGTCCGGGTCGGGTCAGCCCCAGCATTTT	CASSIRGIGSGSGQPQHF	TRBV19	NA	TRBJ1-5	NA
TGTGCCAGCAGACCACAGGGGGCATCAGGAAACACCATATATTTT	CASRPQGASGNTIYF	TRBV7-9	NA	TRBJ1-3	TRBD1
TGCGCCAGCACACCGGCCAGGGGCTATGGCTACACCTTC	CASTPARGYGYTF	TRBV5-1	NA	TRBJ1-2	NA
TGCAGTGCTAGTCTACAGGGCAAGCAGTTCTTC	CSASLQGKQFF	TRBV20-1	NA	TRBJ2-1	NA
TGTGCCAGTAGTACACTAACAGGGAAGAGGGGACAGCCCCAGCATTTT	CASSTLTGKRGQPQHF	TRBV19	few	TRBJ1-5	NA
TGCGCCAGCAGCTCCCCCGAGGGGGCCGGTGGCTACACCTTC	CASSSPEGAGGYTF	TRBV5-1	NA	TRBJ1-2	TRBD1
TGTGCCTGGAGTGTACAGGGAGCTAACTATGGCTACACCTTC	CAWSVQGANYGYTF	TRBV30	NA	TRBJ1-2	NA
TGTGCCAGCTTCAAATCGCGGCAACTGAACACTGAAGCTTTCTTT	CASFKSRQLNTEAFF	TRBV21-1	few	TRBJ1-1	NA
TGTGCCAGTAGTATGTCGCTTTTATTTGAGGATGGCTACACCTTC	CASSMSLLFEDGYTF	TRBV19	NA	TRBJ1-2	NA
TGTGCCAGCAGCAAAGCATTGAGGAATCGGACCTACGAGCAGTACTTC	CASSKALRNRTYEQYF	TRBV21-1	NA	TRBJ2-7	NA
TGTGCCAGTAGACCCACAGGGGACACAGATACGCAGTATTTT	CASRPTGDTDTQYF	TRBV19	few	TRBJ2-3	TRBD1
TGTGCCACCAGCAGATTAGCGGGGGAGAACCAAGAGACCCAGTACTTC	CATSRLAGENQETQYF	TRBV15	NA	TRBJ2-5	TRBD2
TGCGCCAGCAGCCAAGAGGGGGGGCGCGGTCAGCCCCAGCATTTT	CASSQEGGRGQPQHF	TRBV4-1	NA	TRBJ1-5	NA
TGTGCCAGCAGTTACGACGGGGTTGGCTACAATGAGCAGTTCTTC	CASSYDGVGYNEQFF	TRBV6-6	NA	TRBJ2-1	NA
TGCGCCAGCAGCTTGAGGCTAGCGGAGAACACAGATACGCAGTATTTT	CASSLRLAENTDTQYF	TRBV5-1	NA	TRBJ2-3	TRBD2
TGTGCCAGCATTCAGGGACTAGCGAGTTACAATGAGCAGTTCTTC	CASIQGLASYNEQFF	TRBV2	NA	TRBJ2-1	TRBD2
TGCGCCAGCAGCCAAGGAACGAATGGACTAGCGGGGGGACGAGAGACCCAGTACTTC	CASSQGTNGLAGGRETQYF	TRBV4-1	NA	TRBJ2-5	TRBD2
TGTGCCAGCAGCCGAGACGGGGGCGGGGGGGCAGATACGCAGTATTTT	CASSRDGGGGADTQYF	TRBV7-6	NA	TRBJ2-3	TRBD2
TGTGCCAGCAGCCTGCGGACAGGGAGGGCTGGAAACACCATATATTTT	CASSLRTGRAGNTIYF	TRBV3-1/TRBV3-2	NA	TRBJ1-3	TRBD1
TGTGCCAGCAGCATAGACAGGGGCTCCTACAATGAGCAGTTCTTC	CASSIDRGSYNEQFF	TRBV9	few	TRBJ2-1	TRBD1